The sequence of this T cell receptor beta chain was determined in a study of CD4 T cells in lung cancer (dated by TCRdb to the late 2010s). About the full investigation: In the study, blood T cells from NSCLC patients were screened for responses to candidate mutation-encoded neoepitopes, and neoantigen-specific CD4+ T-cell clones and TCRs were isolated. A few patients undergoing curative-intent resections for stage I-III non-small cell lung cancer provided the tumor and non-adjacent lung tissue. Lung adenocarcinoma or squamous cell carcinoma was present in the resected patients, who were aged 60 to 69 at blood donation and were mostly former smokers. Before blood donation, patients had received treatments including platinum chemotherapy, and some received nivolumab or pembrolizumab. TCRB deep sequencing tracked the frequency of neoantigen-specific clonotypes in tumor resections, non-adjacent lung and cultured T-cell products.

Concerning this clone itself: The antigen it binds to is not known. Within one base of it there is no much larger clone, and no base qualities were kept.

Library preparation was by the immunoSEQ multiplex PCR assay. DNA was isolated using Qiagen DNeasy or QIAamp micro DNA kits, and TCRB was sequenced using the Adaptive Biotechnology human TCRB sequencing kit. An Illumina MiSeq was used to sequence the TCRB libraries. The original pipeline was this. The kit provider's software was used to analyze TCRB sequence data, and Fisher's exact test was applied to assess tumor enrichment of clonotype templates. TCRdb re-hosts the immuneACCESS table, in-frame sequences only. Its copies lack some clones; in the studies checked, an unresolved V gene accounts for under half of them, and the cause for the rest is not known. The V and J calls and the clone size are those of that table, but D and trimming were determined from the DNA. This sample gives roughly 9,800 clones in total; around 66% of them show up just once. Of the sample, 15% to 19% is held by the ten largest clones.

Non-adjacent lung tissue was collected from the same resection as far as possible from the malignant lesion, at least 3 cm away. CDR1 and CDR2 were assigned from the germline V gene as KGHSH and LQKENI. V loses 2 bases of germline sequence and J loses 3 bases, and the interval between the two ends is 7 bases. The CDR3 sequence holds 13 residues, the cysteine and phenylalanine included. The read is trimmed to its CDR3 DNA, 39 bases read in frame from base 1. Beyond this particular receptor, the publication reports: Rather than memory responses to the cancer, some blood-derived responses might reflect cross-reactivity or in vitro priming of naive T cells.

This receptor was taken from a man aged 60-69 years with non-small cell lung cancer. Material: normal lung tissue taken away from the tumor. The sequence is built from TRBV18 and TRBJ2-5; a confident D gene designation cannot be given. The CDR3 protein is CASSPLAKETQYF. The sequenced DNA is TGTGCCAGCTCACCATTGGCCAAAGAGACCCAGTACTTC.